This T cell receptor (beta chain) is from a study of CD8+ T cells in alopecia areata. V was clipped by 5 bases and J by 7 bases, with 12 bases between them. This CDR3 is built from 13 residues. Germline loops: CDR1 SEHNR, CDR2 FQNEAQ (reference sequence). This sample's treatment: oral pan-JAK inhibitor, 5-10 mg twice daily. Extracted RNA was reverse transcribed into cDNA, the sequencing template. Produced via immunoSEQ multiplex PCR; TCRdb's table is partial and in-frame only. This table has 110,000 to 150,000 clones, 54% appearing once. There are a few counts of this clone. This specimen consisted of CD8+ T cells sorted from blood, obtained at week 4, from a patient treated with tofacitinib. This TCR derives from a human donor with alopecia areata. The chain is built from TRBV7-9 and TRBJ2-1; no definite D call. The CDR3 DNA follows: TGTGCCAGCAGCCCCAGGTCCTCAAATGAGCAGTTCTTC. Translating it yields CASSPRSSNEQFF.